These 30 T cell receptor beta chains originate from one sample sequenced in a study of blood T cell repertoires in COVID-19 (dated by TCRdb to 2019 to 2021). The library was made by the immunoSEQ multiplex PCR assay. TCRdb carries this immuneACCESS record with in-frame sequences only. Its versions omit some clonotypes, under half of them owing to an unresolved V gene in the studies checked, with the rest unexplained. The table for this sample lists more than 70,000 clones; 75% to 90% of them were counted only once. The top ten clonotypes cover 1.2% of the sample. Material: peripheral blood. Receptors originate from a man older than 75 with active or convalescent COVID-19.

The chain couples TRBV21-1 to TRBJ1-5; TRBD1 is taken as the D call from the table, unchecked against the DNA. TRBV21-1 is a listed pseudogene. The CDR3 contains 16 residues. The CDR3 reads CASSKWTGDSNQPQHF. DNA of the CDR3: TGTGCCAGCAGCAAATGGACAGGGGATAGCAATCAGCCCCAGCATTTT.

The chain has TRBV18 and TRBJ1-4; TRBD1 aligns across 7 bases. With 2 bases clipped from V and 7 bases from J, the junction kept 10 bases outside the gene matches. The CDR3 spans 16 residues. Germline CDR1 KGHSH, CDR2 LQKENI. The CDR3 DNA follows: TGTGCCAGCTCACCATATCTAGGGGGCAACAGTGAAAAACTGTTTTTT. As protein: CASSPYLGGNSEKLFF. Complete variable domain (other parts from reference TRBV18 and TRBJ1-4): NAGVMQNPRHLVRRRGQEARLRCSPMKGHSHVYWYRQLPEEGLKFMVYLQKENIIDESGMPKERFSAEFPKEGPSILRIQQVVRGDSAAYFCASSPYLGGNSEKLFFGSGTQLSVL.

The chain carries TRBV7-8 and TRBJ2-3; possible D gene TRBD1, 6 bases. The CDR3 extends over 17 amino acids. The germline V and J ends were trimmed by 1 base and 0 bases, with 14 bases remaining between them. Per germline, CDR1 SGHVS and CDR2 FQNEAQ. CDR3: CASSLVGQNPSTDTQYF. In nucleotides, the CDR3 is TGTGCCAGCAGCTTAGTTGGACAGAACCCTAGCACAGATACGCAGTATTTT.

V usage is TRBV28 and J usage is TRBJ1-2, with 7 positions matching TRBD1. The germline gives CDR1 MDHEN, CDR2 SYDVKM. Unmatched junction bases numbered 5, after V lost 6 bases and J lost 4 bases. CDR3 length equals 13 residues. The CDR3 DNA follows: TGTGCCAGCAGAGGGGACAGCGCCTATGGCTACACCTTC. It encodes CASRGDSAYGYTF.

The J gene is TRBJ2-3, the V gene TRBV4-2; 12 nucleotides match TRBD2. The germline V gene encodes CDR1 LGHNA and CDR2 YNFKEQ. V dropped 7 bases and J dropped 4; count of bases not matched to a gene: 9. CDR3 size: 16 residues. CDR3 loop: CASTGGTSGLPDTQYF. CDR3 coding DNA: TGTGCCAGCACCGGTGGGACTAGCGGGTTGCCAGATACGCAGTATTTT.

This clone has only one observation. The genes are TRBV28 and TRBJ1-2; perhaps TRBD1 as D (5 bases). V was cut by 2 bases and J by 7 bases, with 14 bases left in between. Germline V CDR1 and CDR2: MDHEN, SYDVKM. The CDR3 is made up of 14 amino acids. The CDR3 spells CASSLSPGPGGYTF. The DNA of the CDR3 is TGTGCCAGCAGTTTAAGTCCAGGGCCTGGTGGCTACACCTTC.

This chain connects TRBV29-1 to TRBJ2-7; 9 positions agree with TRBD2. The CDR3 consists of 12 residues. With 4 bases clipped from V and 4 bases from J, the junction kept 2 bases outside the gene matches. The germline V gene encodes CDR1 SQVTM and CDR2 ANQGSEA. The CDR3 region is CSVGSGSYEQYF. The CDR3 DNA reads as TGCAGCGTTGGTAGCGGGAGTTACGAGCAGTACTTC.

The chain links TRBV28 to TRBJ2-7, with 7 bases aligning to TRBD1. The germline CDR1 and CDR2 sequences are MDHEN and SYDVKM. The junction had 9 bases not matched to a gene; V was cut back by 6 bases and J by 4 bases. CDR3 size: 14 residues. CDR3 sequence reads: CASRRGTASYEQYF. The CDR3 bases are TGTGCCAGCAGACGAGGGACAGCCAGTTACGAGCAGTACTTC.

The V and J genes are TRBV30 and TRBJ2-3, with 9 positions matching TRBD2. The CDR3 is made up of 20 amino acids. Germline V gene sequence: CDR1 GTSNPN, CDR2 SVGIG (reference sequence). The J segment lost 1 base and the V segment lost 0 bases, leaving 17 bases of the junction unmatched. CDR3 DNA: TGTGCCTGGAGTGTACGAAATAGCGGGGGATATTTTCAGGGCACAGATACGCAGTATTTT. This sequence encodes CAWSVRNSGGYFQGTDTQYF.

CDR3 protein: CASSLTGTGGTGELFF. The DNA for the CDR3 is TGCGCCAGCAGCCTCACCGGGACAGGCGGCACCGGGGAGCTGTTTTTT. V usage is TRBV4-1 and J usage is TRBJ2-2; 8 bases agree with TRBD1. The CDR3 has 16 residues. With V trimmed by 4 bases and J by 4 bases, 8 bases remained unmatched. Germline assignment: CDR1 MGHRA and CDR2 YSYEKL.

The CDR3 DNA sequence: TGTGCCAGCACCGGACTAGCGGAAGAGACCCAGTACTTC. Its protein is CASTGLAEETQYF. The V gene is TRBV12-3 or TRBV12-4, the J gene TRBJ2-5; 10 bases agree with TRBD2. Germline trimming cut 7 bases from V and 3 bases from J; bases unmatched to any gene: 2. The CDR3 is made up of 13 amino acids.

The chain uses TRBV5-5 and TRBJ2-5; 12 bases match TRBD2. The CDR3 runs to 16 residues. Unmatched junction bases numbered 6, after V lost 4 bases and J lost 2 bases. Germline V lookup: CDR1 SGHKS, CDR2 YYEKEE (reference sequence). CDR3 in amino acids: CASSTQLAGGQETQYF. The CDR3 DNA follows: TGTGCCAGCAGCACCCAACTAGCGGGAGGACAAGAGACCCAGTACTTC.

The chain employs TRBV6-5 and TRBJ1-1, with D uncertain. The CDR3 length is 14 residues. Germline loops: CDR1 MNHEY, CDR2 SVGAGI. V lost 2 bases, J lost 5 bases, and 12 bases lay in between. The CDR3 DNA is TGTGCCAGCAGTTACCAATTAGGCGGGACTGAAGCTTTCTTT. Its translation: CASSYQLGGTEAFF.

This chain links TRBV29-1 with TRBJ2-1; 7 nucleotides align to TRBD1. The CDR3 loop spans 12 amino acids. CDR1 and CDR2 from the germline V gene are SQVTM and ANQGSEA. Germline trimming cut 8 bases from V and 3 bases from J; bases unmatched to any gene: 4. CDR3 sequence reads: CSSGDSYNEQFF. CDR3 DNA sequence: TGCAGCTCCGGGGACAGCTACAATGAGCAGTTCTTC.

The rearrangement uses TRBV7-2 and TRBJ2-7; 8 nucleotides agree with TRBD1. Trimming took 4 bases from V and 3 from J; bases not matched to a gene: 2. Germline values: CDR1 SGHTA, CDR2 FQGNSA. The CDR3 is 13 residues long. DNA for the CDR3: TGTGCCAGCAGCTCACAGGGGGTCTACGAGCAGTACTTC. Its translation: CASSSQGVYEQYF.

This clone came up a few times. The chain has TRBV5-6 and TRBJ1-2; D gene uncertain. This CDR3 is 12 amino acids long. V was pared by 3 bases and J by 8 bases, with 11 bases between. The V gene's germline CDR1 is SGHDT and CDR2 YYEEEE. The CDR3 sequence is CASSSFSHGYTF. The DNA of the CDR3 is TGTGCCAGCAGCTCCTTTAGTCACGGCTACACCTTC. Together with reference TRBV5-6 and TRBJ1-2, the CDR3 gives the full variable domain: DAGVTQSPTHLIKTRGQQVTLRCSPKSGHDTVSWYQQALGQGPQFIFQYYEEEERQRGNFPDRFSGHQFPNYSSELNVNALLLGDSALYLCASSSFSHGYTFGSGTRLTVV.

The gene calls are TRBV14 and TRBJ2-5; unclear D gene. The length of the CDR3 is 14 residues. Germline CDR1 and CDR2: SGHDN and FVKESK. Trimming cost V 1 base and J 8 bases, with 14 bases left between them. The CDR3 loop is CASSQVGSAGTQYF. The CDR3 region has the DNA TGTGCCAGCAGCCAAGTCGGGTCAGCCGGAACCCAGTACTTC. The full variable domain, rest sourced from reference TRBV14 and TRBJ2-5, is EAGVTQFPSHSVIEKGQTVTLRCDPISGHDNLYWYRRVMGKEIKFLLHFVKESKQDESGMPNNRFLAERTGGTYSTLKVQPAELEDSGVYFCASSQVGSAGTQYFGPGTRLLVL.

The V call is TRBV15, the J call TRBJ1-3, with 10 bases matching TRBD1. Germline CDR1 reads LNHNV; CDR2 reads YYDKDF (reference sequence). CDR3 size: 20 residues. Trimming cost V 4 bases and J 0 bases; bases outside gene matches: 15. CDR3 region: CATSKTGQGGNFGSGNTIYF. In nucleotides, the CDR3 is TGTGCCACCAGCAAAACCGGACAGGGGGGTAATTTCGGCTCTGGAAACACCATATATTTT.

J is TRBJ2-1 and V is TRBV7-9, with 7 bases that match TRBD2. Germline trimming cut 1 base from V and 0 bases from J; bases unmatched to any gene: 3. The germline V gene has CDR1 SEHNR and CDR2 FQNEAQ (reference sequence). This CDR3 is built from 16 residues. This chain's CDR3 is CASSLGLAVSYNEQFF. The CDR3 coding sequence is TGTGCCAGCAGCTTAGGGCTAGCGGTCTCCTACAATGAGCAGTTCTTC.

The CDR3 sequence: CASSSPGLAIYEQYF. For the CDR3, the DNA is TGTGCCAGCAGTTCACCGGGACTAGCGATCTACGAGCAGTACTTC. The chain joins TRBV6-2 or TRBV6-3 to TRBJ2-7, with 10 bases aligning to TRBD2. The CDR3 sequence is 15 residues long. V was clipped by 4 bases and J by 3 bases; unmatched bases: 6. Germline V gene lookup returns CDR1 MNHEY and CDR2 SVGEGT.

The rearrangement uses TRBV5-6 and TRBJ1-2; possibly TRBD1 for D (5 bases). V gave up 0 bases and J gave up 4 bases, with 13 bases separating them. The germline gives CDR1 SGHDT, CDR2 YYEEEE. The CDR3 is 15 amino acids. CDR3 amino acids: CASSLEGLTGYGYTF. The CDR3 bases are TGTGCCAGCAGCTTGGAGGGGTTGACGGGCTATGGCTACACCTTC. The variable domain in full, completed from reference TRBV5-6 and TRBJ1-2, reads DAGVTQSPTHLIKTRGQQVTLRCSPKSGHDTVSWYQQALGQGPQFIFQYYEEEERQRGNFPDRFSGHQFPNYSSELNVNALLLGDSALYLCASSLEGLTGYGYTFGSGTRLTVV.

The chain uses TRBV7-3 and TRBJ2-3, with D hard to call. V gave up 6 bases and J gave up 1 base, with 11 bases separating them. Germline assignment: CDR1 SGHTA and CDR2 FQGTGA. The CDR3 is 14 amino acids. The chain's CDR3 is CASSNELGTDTQYF. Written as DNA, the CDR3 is TGTGCCAGCAGTAACGAATTAGGCACAGATACGCAGTATTTT.

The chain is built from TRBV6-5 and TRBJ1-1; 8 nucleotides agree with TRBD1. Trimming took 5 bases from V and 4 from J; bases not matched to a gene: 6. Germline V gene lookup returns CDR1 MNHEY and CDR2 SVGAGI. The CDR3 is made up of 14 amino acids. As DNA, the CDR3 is TGTGCCAGCAGTCCACAGGGGGATAGCACTGAAGCTTTCTTT. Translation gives CASSPQGDSTEAFF.

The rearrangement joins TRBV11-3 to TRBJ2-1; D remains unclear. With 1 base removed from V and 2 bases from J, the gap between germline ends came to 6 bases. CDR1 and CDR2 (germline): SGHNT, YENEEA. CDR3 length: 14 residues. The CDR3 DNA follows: TGTGCCAGCAGCTTAGCAACACCCTACAATGAGCAGTTCTTC. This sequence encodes CASSLATPYNEQFF.

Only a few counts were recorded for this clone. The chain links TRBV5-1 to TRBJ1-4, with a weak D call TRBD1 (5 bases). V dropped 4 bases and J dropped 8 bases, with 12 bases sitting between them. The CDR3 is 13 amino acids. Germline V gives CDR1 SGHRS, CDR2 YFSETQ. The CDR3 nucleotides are TGCGCCAGCAGCCCCCCGGGGGGGGAAAAACTGTTTTTT. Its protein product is CASSPPGGEKLFF. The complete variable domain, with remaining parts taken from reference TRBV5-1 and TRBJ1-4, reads KAGVTQTPRYLIKTRGQQVTLSCSPISGHRSVSWYQQTPGQGLQFLFEYFSETQRNKGNFPGRFSGRQFSNSRSEMNVSTLELGDSALYLCASSPPGGEKLFFGSGTQLSVL.

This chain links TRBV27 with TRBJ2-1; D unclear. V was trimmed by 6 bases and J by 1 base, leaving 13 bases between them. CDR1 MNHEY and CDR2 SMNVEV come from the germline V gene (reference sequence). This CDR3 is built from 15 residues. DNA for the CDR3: TGTGCCAGCAGGTACTACCAAGATTCCTACAATGAGCAGTTCTTC. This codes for CASRYYQDSYNEQFF.

The CDR3 sequence: CASSPRGGSGSTDTQYF. The CDR3 region has the DNA TGTGCCAGTAGTCCTCGCGGGGGTAGCGGGAGCACAGATACGCAGTATTTT. The J gene is TRBJ2-3, the V gene TRBV19; TRBD2 agrees at 7 bases. The germline V gene has CDR1 LNHDA and CDR2 SQIVND (reference sequence). CDR3 length: 17 amino acids. The V segment lost 5 bases and the J segment 0 bases; nucleotides outside the gene matches: 11.

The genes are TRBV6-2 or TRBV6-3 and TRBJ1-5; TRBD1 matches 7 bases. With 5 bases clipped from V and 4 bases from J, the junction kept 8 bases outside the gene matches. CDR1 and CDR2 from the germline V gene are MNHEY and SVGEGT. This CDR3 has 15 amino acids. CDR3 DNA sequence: TGTGCCAGCAGTACCGACAGGGTTATGAATCAGCCCCAGCATTTT. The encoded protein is CASSTDRVMNQPQHF.

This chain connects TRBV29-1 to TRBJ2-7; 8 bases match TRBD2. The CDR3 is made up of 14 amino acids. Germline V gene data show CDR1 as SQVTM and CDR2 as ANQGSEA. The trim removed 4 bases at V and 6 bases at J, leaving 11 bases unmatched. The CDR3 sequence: CSVARGAGALEQYF. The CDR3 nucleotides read TGCAGCGTTGCCCGCGGAGCGGGAGCTCTCGAGCAGTACTTC.

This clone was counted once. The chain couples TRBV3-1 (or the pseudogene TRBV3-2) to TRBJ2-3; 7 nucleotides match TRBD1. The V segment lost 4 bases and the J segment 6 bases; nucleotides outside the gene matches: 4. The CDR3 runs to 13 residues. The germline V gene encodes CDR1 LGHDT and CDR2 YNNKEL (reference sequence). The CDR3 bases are TGTGCCAGCAGCCTACAGGGGCGGGATACGCAGTATTTT. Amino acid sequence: CASSLQGRDTQYF.